These T cell receptor beta chains were read from a single sample in a study of cytomegalovirus exposure and HLA in healthy donors. Profiling relied on immunoSEQ multiplex PCR, and the TCRdb table lists in-frame clones only, not all of them. In the table there are 100,000 to 150,000 clones, about three quarters of which are singletons. Sequenced sample: PBMCs. The receptor source for this set is a man aged 25 to 40 in good health and CMV-seronegative. Both conserved end residues are part of each CDR3. The order of the fields is D gene, J gene, clone size, V gene, CDR3 length, CDR3 DNA, CDR3 protein. The D gene is left open where the match is weak. Clone size appears in some rows only: once, few, many, or a class for an expanded clone.

>TRBD1|TRBJ2-3|.|TRBV7-9|16
TGTGCCAGCAGCCTACTTATGACAGGGGTAACAGATACGCAGTATTTT
CASSLLMTGVTDTQYF
>.|TRBJ2-3|.|TRBV28|13
TGTGCCAGCAGTTTCGAGGTGGCAGATACGCAGTATTTT
CASSFEVADTQYF
>TRBD1|TRBJ1-5|.|TRBV6-1|15
TGTGCCAGCAGTGTCCAGGACAGGGGGCATCAGCCCCAGCATTTT
CASSVQDRGHQPQHF
>.|TRBJ2-7|.|TRBV5-1|15
TGCGCCAGCAGCTTGGAGGGGAGGCCATTCTACGAGCAGTACTTC
CASSLEGRPFYEQYF
>.|TRBJ2-2|.|TRBV4-2|16
TGTGCCAGCAGCCAAGATATGCAGGGGTACGCCGGGGAGCTGTTTTTT
CASSQDMQGYAGELFF
>TRBD2|TRBJ2-1|.|TRBV2|15
TGTGCCAGCATCCCCGTGGCGGGGGGGTACAATGAGCAGTTCTTC
CASIPVAGGYNEQFF
>.|TRBJ2-7|.|TRBV5-6|13
TGTGCCAGCAGCTTGGGGACAGTCTACGAGCAGTACTTC
CASSLGTVYEQYF
>.|TRBJ1-1|.|TRBV18|14
TGTGCCAGCTCACCTGGAGAGACAAGGGGTGAAGCTTTCTTT
CASSPGETRGEAFF
>.|TRBJ1-2|.|TRBV7-9|15
TGTGCCAGCAGCTTAACCAGGGTGGATCGCTGTGGCTACACCTTC
CASSLTRVDRCGYTF
>.|TRBJ2-3|.|TRBV2|14
TGTGCCACCAACCCAGGGTGGGAAACAGATACGCAGTATTTT
CATNPGWETDTQYF
>.|TRBJ2-3|.|TRBV7-9|14
TGTGCCAGCAGCTTCGGACAGAGCACAGATACGCAGTATTTT
CASSFGQSTDTQYF
>TRBD2|TRBJ2-7|few|TRBV28|21
TGTGCCAGCAGTTCGAACCCCTGGTCTAGGGCCCTAGCGGGCGCTCGTTACGAGCAGTACTTC
CASSSNPWSRALAGARYEQYF
>TRBD2|TRBJ2-1|.|TRBV7-2|14
TGTGCCAGCAGACTCAGCGGGGGGTACAATGAGCAGTTCTTC
CASRLSGGYNEQFF
>.|TRBJ1-2|.|TRBV4-3|15
TGCGCCAGCAGCCTAAGTTTTCCGGCTAACTATGGCTACACCTTC
CASSLSFPANYGYTF
>.|TRBJ1-1|few|TRBV5-6|13
TGTGCCAGCAGCCAAGGGGAGGGCACTGAAGCTTTCTTT
CASSQGEGTEAFF
>.|TRBJ2-7|.|TRBV27|14
TGTGCCAGCAGTTTATTTACACACTCCTACGAGCAGTACTTC
CASSLFTHSYEQYF
>TRBD1|TRBJ2-6|.|TRBV11-2|17
TGTGCCAGCAGCTCCTTTAGGACAGGTTCTGGGGCCAACGTCCTGACTTTC
CASSSFRTGSGANVLTF
>.|TRBJ1-3|.|TRBV18|16
TGTGCCAGCTCACCAGCCTCTCCCGGGAGAGGAAACACCATATATTTT
CASSPASPGRGNTIYF
>.|TRBJ1-4|.|TRBV10-3|15
TGTGCCACCCACCCAAAGGGCTTGAGGGATGAAAAACTGTTTTTT
CATHPKGLRDEKLFF
>.|TRBJ2-3|.|TRBV12-2|16
TGTGCAAGTCGCTCTGACGGACAGGGTCGGACAGATACGCAGTATTTT
CASRSDGQGRTDTQYF
>TRBD1|TRBJ1-1|once|TRBV30|15
TGTGCCTGGAGTGTACTTCGGACAGGGGACACTGAAGCTTTCTTT
CAWSVLRTGDTEAFF
>.|TRBJ2-5|.|TRBV28|16
TGTGCCAGCAGTCTCACTACAGGAGAAGGACAAGAGACCCAGTACTTC
CASSLTTGEGQETQYF
>TRBD1|TRBJ1-6|few|TRBV27|15
TGTGCCAGCAGTTCCCGGGACAGGGCGAATTCACCCCTCCACTTT
CASSSRDRANSPLHF
>TRBD1|TRBJ2-7|.|TRBV27|14
TGTGCCAGCAGTTTAGACAGGGGGCTATACGAGCAGTACTTC
CASSLDRGLYEQYF
>.|TRBJ1-5|few|TRBV6-5|14
TGTGCCAGCAGTGAAGACCAGGGATACCAGCCCCAGCATTTT
CASSEDQGYQPQHF
>TRBD2|TRBJ2-4|.|TRBV5-1|17
TGCGCCAGCAGCCCTGTCTTGGGGCGCGGGGGGTGGAACATTCAGTACTTC
CASSPVLGRGGWNIQYF
>.|TRBJ2-3|few|TRBV10-3|15
TGTGCCATCAGTGGAGGCGGTCCTAGCACAGATACGCAGTATTTT
CAISGGGPSTDTQYF
>TRBD2|TRBJ2-7|few|TRBV4-2|16
TGTGCCAGCAGCCAAGGGTCGGTAGCGGGGGTCTACGAGCAGTACTTC
CASSQGSVAGVYEQYF
>TRBD1|TRBJ2-5|.|TRBV7-2|15
TGTGCCAGCAGCTTACGACAGGGGGCTGTGGAGACCCAGTACTTC
CASSLRQGAVETQYF
>TRBD1|TRBJ1-4|.|TRBV28|15
TGTGCCAGCGGCCGAACAGGGGCGACTAATGAAAAACTGTTTTTT
CASGRTGATNEKLFF
>TRBD1|TRBJ1-1|.|TRBV5-1|15
TGCGCCAGCAGCTTAGGGACAGGGGGCTTGGGTGAAGCTTTCTTT
CASSLGTGGLGEAFF
>.|TRBJ1-5|few|TRBV6-6|15
TGTGCCAGCAGTTACGGAGCCCGGGAGAGTCAGCCCCAGCATTTT
CASSYGARESQPQHF
>.|TRBJ1-6|.|TRBV7-9|17
TGTGCCAGCAGCTTAGTCAAGGGGTTTGAAGTTAATTCACCCCTCCACTTT
CASSLVKGFEVNSPLHF
>TRBD1|TRBJ1-1|once|TRBV5-8|13
TGTGCCAGCAGCCCCTGGACAGGGGCTGAAGCTTTCTTT
CASSPWTGAEAFF
>TRBD1|TRBJ1-3|.|TRBV2|14
TGTGCCAGCAGTGTGACAGGGGCTGGAAACACCATATATTTT
CASSVTGAGNTIYF
>.|TRBJ1-5|few|TRBV2|13
TGTGCCAGCAGTGAATTTCGGGATCAGCCCCAGCATTTT
CASSEFRDQPQHF
>.|TRBJ2-5|.|TRBV4-2|13
TGTGCCAGCAGCCAAGGCAGACAAGAGACCCAGTACTTC
CASSQGRQETQYF